This TCR beta chain stems from a study of blood T cell repertoires in COVID-19. Study-wide background: Sites across the United States, Italy and Spain contributed samples from acute and convalescent COVID-19. The cDNA or gDNA used as material had been derived from T cells, B-cell-depleted T cells, or PBMCs.

The method was immunoSEQ multiplex PCR; TCRdb's version includes in-frame clones alone and lacks a portion of them. The sample has around 100,000 clones; about 80% are singletons. This clone was seen more than once but under ten times. The CDR3 spans 13 residues. Trimming pared 1 base from V and 3 bases from J, leaving 6 bases between. Per the germline V gene, CDR1 is SEHNR and CDR2 is FQNEAQ (reference sequence). The genes are TRBV7-9 and TRBJ1-1; D call uncertain. The clonotype comes from a man aged 65 to 79 with active or convalescent COVID-19. The sample comprised peripheral blood. CDR3 coding DNA: TGTGCCAGCAGCTTAGTCTTAGACACTGAAGCTTTCTTT. Translated: CASSLVLDTEAFF.